Listed here is a single TCR beta chain. As yet, its antigen is unknown. Use of 60 Vbeta and 13 Jbeta primers characterized the PCR. Generated by immunoSEQ multiplex PCR, the TCRdb table keeps only in-frame clones and is missing some. The table shows around 150,000 clones, with around three quarters occurring only once. This entry belongs to a study of cytomegalovirus exposure and HLA in healthy donors. Overall study results and limits: Cytomegalovirus-associated status was assigned to 150 or so TCR beta chains. Later analysis showed TCR association rates varying by HLA locus, highest for DRB1 and lowest for HLA-C.

The receptor was isolated from a middle-aged man in good health and CMV-seronegative. Sequenced material: PBMCs.

CDR3 in amino acids: CASSPDRGLYQETQYF. The CDR3 DNA follows: TGCGCCAGCAGCCCGGACAGGGGGTTGTACCAAGAGACCCAGTACTTC. The chain links TRBV5-1 to TRBJ2-5; the match to TRBD1 covers 10 bases. CDR1 and CDR2 (germline): SGHRS, YFSETQ. The V segment lost 4 bases and the J segment 0 bases; nucleotides outside the gene matches: 6. The CDR3 runs to 16 residues.